A selection of T cell receptor beta chains follows, all from one sample in a study of blood T cell repertoires in COVID-19. Method: immunoSEQ multiplex PCR; TCRdb's copy keeps in-frame clones and lacks some. The sample has 100,000 to 150,000 clones; approximately 85% are singletons. Input material: peripheral blood. The source of these receptors is a man older than 75 with active or convalescent COVID-19. The CDR3 runs from the conserved cysteine through the conserved F or W. The D gene is left open where the match is weak. Size values are once, few and many counts, or a class for expanded clones, and some rows have none.

clone_size: -
j_call: TRBJ1-1
v_call: TRBV6-5
d_call: -
cdr3_aa: CASSYSRGEAFF
cdr3_nt: TGTGCCAGCAGTTACTCGAGAGGGGAAGCTTTCTTT

clone_size: -
j_call: TRBJ2-2
v_call: TRBV6-6
d_call: TRBD1
cdr3_aa: CASLGTANTGELFF
cdr3_nt: TGTGCCAGCTTAGGGACAGCGAACACCGGGGAGCTGTTTTTT

clone_size: once
j_call: TRBJ1-1
v_call: TRBV10-3
d_call: -
cdr3_aa: CAISESGGGTEAFF
cdr3_nt: TGTGCCATCAGTGAGTCTGGGGGGGGCACTGAAGCTTTCTTT

clone_size: -
j_call: TRBJ2-1
v_call: TRBV4-3
d_call: TRBD2
cdr3_aa: CASSQETSGTNEQFF
cdr3_nt: TGCGCCAGCAGCCAAGAGACTAGCGGGACCAATGAGCAGTTCTTC

clone_size: few
j_call: TRBJ2-1
v_call: TRBV6-1
d_call: -
cdr3_aa: CASSEPPVYNEQFF
cdr3_nt: TGTGCCAGCAGTGAACCTCCAGTTTACAATGAGCAGTTCTTC

clone_size: few
j_call: TRBJ2-5
v_call: TRBV27
d_call: TRBD1
cdr3_aa: CASSMDRGMETQYF
cdr3_nt: TGTGCCAGCAGTATGGACAGGGGTATGGAGACCCAGTACTTC

clone_size: -
j_call: TRBJ2-2
v_call: TRBV11-2
d_call: TRBD1
cdr3_aa: CASSPDRAVGGELFF
cdr3_nt: TGTGCCAGCAGCCCGGACAGGGCGGTCGGCGGGGAGCTGTTTTTT

clone_size: -
j_call: TRBJ2-3
v_call: TRBV28
d_call: TRBD2
cdr3_aa: CASSSSGGRTDTQYF
cdr3_nt: TGTGCCAGCAGTTCTAGCGGGGGGCGCACAGATACGCAGTATTTT

clone_size: -
j_call: TRBJ1-4
v_call: TRBV6-1
d_call: -
cdr3_aa: CASSDSGAGGEKLFF
cdr3_nt: TGTGCCAGCAGTGATAGTGGGGCCGGCGGTGAAAAACTGTTTTTT

clone_size: -
j_call: TRBJ2-2
v_call: TRBV18
d_call: -
cdr3_aa: CASSPTKGGGELFF
cdr3_nt: TGTGCCAGCTCTCCGACTAAGGGCGGCGGGGAGCTGTTTTTT

clone_size: -
j_call: TRBJ2-5
v_call: TRBV27
d_call: TRBD1
cdr3_aa: CATRDRGRTARPETQYF
cdr3_nt: TGTGCCACGCGGGACAGGGGGCGCACCGCGCGTCCGGAGACCCAGTACTTC

clone_size: -
j_call: TRBJ2-7
v_call: TRBV2
d_call: TRBD2
cdr3_aa: CASRLRTSGSSYEQYF
cdr3_nt: TGTGCCAGCAGACTCAGGACTAGCGGGAGTTCCTACGAGCAGTACTTC

clone_size: -
j_call: TRBJ2-3
v_call: TRBV6-2/TRBV6-3
d_call: -
cdr3_aa: CASSLVQGGTDTQYF
cdr3_nt: TGTGCCAGCAGTTTAGTACAGGGAGGCACAGATACGCAGTATTTT

clone_size: -
j_call: TRBJ1-1
v_call: TRBV24-1
d_call: TRBD1
cdr3_aa: CATSPAGGLAAFF
cdr3_nt: TGTGCCACCAGTCCGGCAGGGGGTTTGGCAGCTTTCTTT

clone_size: once
j_call: TRBJ1-1
v_call: TRBV6-6
d_call: -
cdr3_aa: CASSRGPWETTEAFF
cdr3_nt: TGTGCCAGCAGCAGGGGCCCCTGGGAGACCACTGAAGCTTTCTTT

clone_size: -
j_call: TRBJ2-7
v_call: TRBV2
d_call: TRBD2
cdr3_aa: CASRPGTSAVGEQYF
cdr3_nt: TGTGCCAGCAGGCCCGGGACTAGCGCAGTGGGAGAGCAGTACTTC

clone_size: -
j_call: TRBJ2-1
v_call: TRBV9
d_call: TRBD2
cdr3_aa: CASSPAGGRSSYNEQFF
cdr3_nt: TGTGCCAGCAGCCCTGCGGGCGGGAGGAGCTCCTACAATGAGCAGTTCTTC

clone_size: -
j_call: TRBJ1-3
v_call: TRBV9
d_call: -
cdr3_aa: CASSSQGGSGNTIYF
cdr3_nt: TGTGCCAGCTCCAGCCAAGGGGGCTCTGGAAACACCATATATTTT

clone_size: -
j_call: TRBJ2-1
v_call: TRBV28
d_call: TRBD1
cdr3_aa: CASSPIGDRVHPEQFF
cdr3_nt: TGTGCCAGCAGTCCCATTGGGGACAGGGTTCATCCCGAGCAGTTCTTC

clone_size: -
j_call: TRBJ1-5
v_call: TRBV18
d_call: TRBD1
cdr3_aa: CASSPGTGGYSNQPQHF
cdr3_nt: TGTGCCAGCTCCCCCGGGACAGGGGGTTATAGTAATCAGCCCCAGCATTTT

clone_size: -
j_call: TRBJ1-1
v_call: TRBV25-1
d_call: -
cdr3_aa: CASSESTGNTEAFF
cdr3_nt: TGTGCCAGCAGTGAGTCGACAGGGAACACTGAAGCTTTCTTT

clone_size: -
j_call: TRBJ1-2
v_call: TRBV18
d_call: TRBD1
cdr3_aa: CASSLDRGDYGYTF
cdr3_nt: TGTGCCAGCTCACTCGACAGGGGCGACTATGGCTACACCTTC

clone_size: -
j_call: TRBJ1-2
v_call: TRBV12-3/TRBV12-4
d_call: -
cdr3_aa: CASSPGRGGYTF
cdr3_nt: TGTGCCAGCAGCCCGGGGCGGGGCGGCTACACCTTC

clone_size: -
j_call: TRBJ2-3
v_call: TRBV19
d_call: TRBD1
cdr3_aa: CASSVGQATDTQYF
cdr3_nt: TGTGCCAGTAGTGTCGGACAGGCCACAGATACGCAGTATTTT

clone_size: -
j_call: TRBJ1-1
v_call: TRBV3-1/TRBV3-2
d_call: -
cdr3_aa: CASSQREGGNEAFF
cdr3_nt: TGTGCCAGCAGCCAACGTGAGGGTGGCAATGAAGCTTTCTTT

clone_size: -
j_call: TRBJ1-1
v_call: TRBV4-3
d_call: -
cdr3_aa: CASSSSYGGGDGRFEAFF
cdr3_nt: TGCGCCAGCAGCTCAAGCTATGGTGGAGGGGACGGAAGATTTGAAGCTTTCTTT

clone_size: -
j_call: TRBJ2-7
v_call: TRBV27
d_call: -
cdr3_aa: CASSLYPPRRAYEQYF
cdr3_nt: TGTGCCAGCAGTCTCTACCCACCAAGACGGGCCTACGAGCAGTACTTC

clone_size: few
j_call: TRBJ2-7
v_call: TRBV29-1
d_call: TRBD1
cdr3_aa: CSAGTGVGTYEQYF
cdr3_nt: TGCAGCGCCGGGACAGGGGTGGGAACCTACGAGCAGTACTTC

clone_size: -
j_call: TRBJ2-1
v_call: TRBV15
d_call: -
cdr3_aa: CATSRDTGSSYNEQFF
cdr3_nt: TGTGCCACCAGCAGAGATACGGGGTCTTCCTACAATGAGCAGTTCTTC

clone_size: -
j_call: TRBJ2-3
v_call: TRBV19
d_call: -
cdr3_aa: CASSTADTQYF
cdr3_nt: TGTGCCAGTAGTACCGCAGATACGCAGTATTTT

clone_size: -
j_call: TRBJ2-6
v_call: TRBV11-1
d_call: -
cdr3_aa: CASSTAQVTGANVLTF
cdr3_nt: TGTGCCAGCAGCACCGCACAGGTAACCGGGGCCAACGTCCTGACTTTC

clone_size: -
j_call: TRBJ2-1
v_call: TRBV6-5
d_call: TRBD2
cdr3_aa: CASSYPSGSYNEQFF
cdr3_nt: TGTGCCAGCAGTTATCCTAGCGGCTCCTACAATGAGCAGTTCTTC

clone_size: -
j_call: TRBJ2-1
v_call: TRBV15
d_call: TRBD2
cdr3_aa: CATSRSIAGEIPNEQFF
cdr3_nt: TGTGCCACCAGCAGATCCATAGCGGGAGAGATCCCCAATGAGCAGTTCTTC

clone_size: -
j_call: TRBJ1-6
v_call: TRBV5-1
d_call: -
cdr3_aa: CASSLAGGASYNSPLHF
cdr3_nt: TGCGCCAGCAGCCTTGCGGGGGGGGCCTCCTATAATTCACCCCTCCACTTT

clone_size: -
j_call: TRBJ1-6
v_call: TRBV7-2
d_call: -
cdr3_aa: CASSLIPWGGAQNSPLHF
cdr3_nt: TGTGCCAGCAGCTTAATCCCTTGGGGGGGGGCCCAAAATTCACCCCTCCACTTT

clone_size: -
j_call: TRBJ2-7
v_call: TRBV29-1
d_call: TRBD1
cdr3_aa: CSAGKPGQQSSYEQYF
cdr3_nt: TGCAGCGCTGGGAAGCCGGGACAGCAGAGCTCCTACGAGCAGTACTTC

clone_size: -
j_call: TRBJ2-3
v_call: TRBV4-1
d_call: -
cdr3_aa: CASSQAQAGNTDTQYF
cdr3_nt: TGCGCCAGCAGCCAAGCGCAGGCAGGAAACACAGATACGCAGTATTTT